What follows are 30 T cell receptor beta chains derived from one specimen sequenced in a study of blood T cells in healthy people across ages. Alongside a J-beta primer mix, a sample-barcoded 5' primer served in a second PCR lasting about 7 to 11 cycles. One entry per CDR3 protein results from TCRdb running MiXCR on the 5' RACE reads. Among hundreds of thousands of distinct CDR3 sequences, about 43% were seen once, and the ten largest hold about 30%. The sequenced sample consisted of blood. The origin of the receptors is a man older than 75 in good health.

The chain couples TRBV5-1 to TRBJ2-7; D is perhaps TRBD2 (6 bases). Germline CDR1 and CDR2: SGHRS and YFSETQ. This CDR3 has 16 amino acids. The V and J ends lost 2 bases and 3 bases respectively, with 18 bases between them. In DNA, the CDR3 is TGCGCCAGCAGCTTCAGGGACTCGGGAGCCGTCTACGAGCAGTACTTC. Amino acid sequence: CASSFRDSGAVYEQYF.

This clonotype appeared once. V and J are TRBV5-1 and TRBJ2-4, with TRBD1 identical over 9 bases. CDR1 is SGHRS and CDR2 is YFSETQ in the germline V gene. V dropped 4 bases and J dropped 13; count of bases not matched to a gene: 18. CDR3 size: 16 residues. CDR3 nucleotides: TGCGCCAGCAGCGCGGGACAGGGCGGATGGTCCTACAAGCAGTACTTC. Encoded protein: CASSAGQGGWSYKQYF.

This clonotype showed up just a few times. V usage is TRBV6-2 or TRBV6-3 and J usage is TRBJ2-7; TRBD1 is a possible D gene (7 bases). The germline CDR1 and CDR2 sequences are MNHEY and SVGEGT. This CDR3 has 17 residues. Trimming took off 4 bases at V and 3 bases at J, with 22 bases between the two ends. The CDR3 sequence is CASSSGQYAMGLYEQYF. The CDR3 DNA reads as TGTGCCAGCAGTTCGGGACAGTACGCAATGGGACTCTACGAGCAGTACTTC.

This clonotype was detected a few times. The chain is built from TRBV9 and TRBJ2-3; TRBD2 aligns across 9 bases. This CDR3 has 16 amino acids. Germline assignment: CDR1 SGDLS and CDR2 YYNGEE. Germline trimming cut 4 bases from V and 6 bases from J; bases unmatched to any gene: 12. The CDR3 region is CASSLGVSGRRDTQYF. The CDR3 nucleotides are TGTGCCAGCAGCTTGGGAGTTAGCGGGAGACGGGATACGCAGTATTTT.

The rearrangement links TRBV20-1 to TRBJ2-3, with unresolved D. This CDR3 spans 14 amino acids. V lost 5 bases and J 1 base, leaving 13 bases between the germline ends. CDR1 is DFQATT, CDR2 SNEGSKA, per germline (reference sequence). The CDR3 DNA is TGCAGTGCTTCGGATCCCCGGGGCACAGATACGCAGTATTTT. Residues: CSASDPRGTDTQYF.

The rearrangement links TRBV3-1 to TRBJ2-6; D possibly corresponds to TRBD2 (6 bases). CDR3 length equals 15 residues. V lost 8 bases to trimming and J lost 2 bases, with 13 bases between them. Germline CDR1 and CDR2: LGHDT and YNNKEL (reference sequence). Written as DNA, the CDR3 is TGTGCCAGCCAAACTAGCTTGACTGGGGCCAACGTCCTGACTTTC. This encodes CASQTSLTGANVLTF.

The sample holds a few counts of this clonotype. The genes are TRBV28 and TRBJ2-3, with D perhaps TRBD2 (5 bases). Trimming left V 3 bases short and J 2 bases short, with 15 bases between. Germline lookup yields CDR1 MDHEN and CDR2 SYDVKM. The CDR3 totals 16 residues. This CDR3 is CASSFRQGGFTDTQYF. CDR3 DNA sequence: TGTGCCAGCAGTTTTCGTCAAGGAGGATTCACAGATACGCAGTATTTT.

This clonotype has a handful of counts. V and J are TRBV12-3 or TRBV12-4 and TRBJ1-4, with 11 nucleotides matching TRBD1. The trim removed 5 bases at V and 7 bases at J, leaving 6 bases unmatched. The CDR3 is 15 amino acids. The CDR3 DNA reads TGTGCCAGCAGTCTCCCCGGGACAGGGGGTGAAAAACTGTTTTTT. Translating gives CASSLPGTGGEKLFF.

This chain uses TRBV6-2 or TRBV6-3 with TRBJ2-3; D gene unclear. Germline-derived CDR1 and CDR2 are MNHEY and SVGEGT. CDR3 size: 16 residues. V lost 8 bases to trimming and J lost 0 bases, with 18 bases between them. CDR3 loop: CASANTNERSTDTQYF. CDR3 sequence (DNA): TGTGCCAGCGCAAATACGAATGAAAGGAGCACAGATACGCAGTATTTT.

The V and J genes are TRBV7-6 and TRBJ2-5; 7 positions match TRBD1. The V gene's germline CDR1 is SGHVS and CDR2 FNYEAQ. The length of the CDR3 is 16 residues. V was pared by 2 bases and J by 0 bases, with 6 bases of the junction left unmatched. The CDR3 DNA reads TGTGCCAGCAGCTTACAAATAGGGGGCTACCAAGAGACCCAGTACTTC. Translated, it gives CASSLQIGGYQETQYF. The full variable domain, its missing parts supplied by reference TRBV7-6 and TRBJ2-5, is GAGVSQSPRYKVTKRGQDVALRCDPISGHVSLYWYRQALGQGPEFLTYFNYEAQQDKSGLPNDRFSAERPEGSISTLTIQRTEQRDSAMYRCASSLQIGGYQETQYFGPGTRLLVL.

This clonotype came up a few times. This chain uses TRBV7-2 with TRBJ1-2; no firm D call. The V gene's germline CDR1 is SGHTA and CDR2 FQGNSA. V lost 1 base to trimming and J lost 1 base, with 7 bases between them. The CDR3 loop spans 14 amino acids. The CDR3 DNA sequence: TGTGCCAGCAGCTTAGGGGGTCTTAACTATGGCTACACCTTC. Residues: CASSLGGLNYGYTF.

The chain combines TRBV6-1 with TRBJ2-7, with no clear D. V lost 1 base to trimming and J lost 2 bases, with 12 bases between them. Germline V gives CDR1 MNHNS, CDR2 SASEGT. The CDR3 has 15 residues. This CDR3 reads CASSEVPDGAYEQYF. DNA of the CDR3: TGTGCCAGCAGTGAAGTTCCGGACGGCGCCTACGAGCAGTACTTC.

The gene calls are TRBV4-2 and TRBJ2-2; D is perhaps TRBD1 (6 bases). This CDR3 spans 16 amino acids. Trimming removed 2 bases at V and 5 bases at J, with 15 bases between. Looked up from germline, CDR1 is LGHNA and CDR2 is YNFKEQ. The CDR3 coding sequence is TGTGCCAGCAGCCAAAACAAACAGGGTTGGACCGGGGAGCTGTTTTTT. The encoded protein is CASSQNKQGWTGELFF.

This clonotype has more than one count but fewer than ten. This chain uses TRBV11-1 with TRBJ2-1; tentatively, D is TRBD2 (5 bases). Trimming shortened V by 4 bases and J by 8 bases, and 15 bases separated the two germline ends. Per germline, CDR1 SGHAT and CDR2 FQDESV (reference sequence). The CDR3 is 14 amino acids. CDR3 sequence reads: CASSWWEQEDEQFF. CDR3 DNA: TGTGCCAGCAGCTGGTGGGAGCAGGAGGATGAGCAGTTCTTC.

This clonotype showed up just a few times. This sequence joins TRBV6-6 and TRBJ2-3, with D unresolved. Germline V gene lookup returns CDR1 MNHNY and CDR2 SVGAGI (reference sequence). CDR3 size: 12 residues. V lost 5 bases to trimming and J lost 4 bases, with 7 bases between them. Written as DNA, the CDR3 is TGTGCCAGCAGTCCTCATTCAGATACGCAGTATTTT. The encoded protein is CASSPHSDTQYF.

The sample holds a few counts of this clonotype. One end of the junction varies from germline; a read error may be responsible. The genes are TRBV11-1 and TRBJ2-3; the match to TRBD1 covers 7 bases. The CDR3 extends over 22 amino acids. The germline V gene encodes CDR1 SGHAT and CDR2 FQDESV (reference sequence). Written as DNA, the CDR3 is TGTGCCAGCAACTTAGCAGGCCTTGGGACAGCAAACGGATTTTCTAGCACAGATACGCAGTATTTT. This encodes CASNLAGLGTANGFSSTDTQYF.

Many counts were recorded for this clonotype. The V call is TRBV6-2 or TRBV6-3, the J call TRBJ2-5; D is possibly TRBD2 (6 bases). V was pared by 6 bases and J by 2 bases, with 13 bases between. Germline CDR1 and CDR2: MNHEY and SVGEGT. CDR3 length: 14 amino acids. CDR3 residues: CASRLGGAQETQYF. The CDR3 DNA follows: TGTGCCAGCAGGCTGGGGGGAGCGCAAGAGACCCAGTACTTC.

This chain uses TRBV24-1 with TRBJ2-1, with a weak D call TRBD2 (6 bases). This CDR3 is built from 16 residues. Trimming took off 1 base at V and 9 bases at J, with 18 bases between the two ends. The germline V gene encodes CDR1 KGHDR and CDR2 SFDVKD. The CDR3 sequence: CATSDFKAGKIGEQFF. As DNA, the CDR3 is TGTGCCACCAGTGATTTTAAGGCGGGAAAGATCGGTGAGCAGTTCTTC.

The rearrangement joins TRBV12-3 or TRBV12-4 to TRBJ2-3; D perhaps matches TRBD1 (6 bases). The V and J ends lost 2 bases and 9 bases respectively, with 12 bases between them. The CDR3 covers 13 residues. The CDR3: CASSLTSQGTQYF. Written as DNA, the CDR3 is TGTGCCAGCAGTTTAACATCACAGGGAACGCAGTATTTT.

This chain links TRBV12-3 or TRBV12-4 with TRBJ2-1, with D possibly TRBD2 on 6 matching bases. The CDR3 is made up of 13 amino acids. Trimming took off 7 bases at V and 3 bases at J, with 10 bases between the two ends. CDR3 loop: CASTRTNYNEQFF. The CDR3 nucleotides read TGTGCCAGCACCAGGACTAACTACAATGAGCAGTTCTTC.

This clonotype was observed a handful of times. This could be a read error, since a much larger clone is one nucleotide away. The V gene is TRBV29-1, the J gene TRBJ2-3, with 8 bases aligning to TRBD2. The V gene's germline CDR1 is SQVTM and CDR2 ANQGSEA. This CDR3 is 14 amino acids long. The CDR3 sequence: CSVYIAGSTGTQYF. The CDR3 DNA reads as TGCAGCGTTTACATAGCGGGGAGCACAGGTACGCAGTATTTT.

In its sample, this clonotype was seen once. The V gene is TRBV20-1, the J gene TRBJ2-3; perhaps TRBD1 as D (6 bases). V dropped 5 bases and J dropped 2 bases, with 17 bases sitting between them. The CDR3 has 15 amino acids. Germline CDR1 and CDR2: DFQATT and SNEGSKA (reference sequence). The CDR3 reads CSAYDRLSITDTQYF. CDR3 sequence (DNA): TGCAGTGCTTATGACAGGTTATCGATCACAGATACGCAGTATTTT.

This clonotype was recorded a few times. V usage is TRBV20-1 and J usage is TRBJ2-7; tentatively, D is TRBD2 (7 bases). With 3 bases removed from V and 4 bases from J, the gap between germline ends came to 19 bases. From germline, CDR1 is DFQATT and CDR2 SNEGSKA (reference sequence). This CDR3 region has 15 residues. CDR3 DNA: TGCAGTGCTAGGAGGTCGGAGGGGGGGGCGTACGAGCAGTACTTC. Protein: CSARRSEGGAYEQYF.

This clonotype was recorded many times. V is TRBV20-1 and J is TRBJ2-3; tentatively, D is TRBD2 (5 bases). V shed 4 bases and J shed 6 bases, with 23 bases lying between them. The CDR3 covers 16 residues. The germline CDR1 and CDR2 sequences are DFQATT and SNEGSKA (reference sequence). CDR3 sequence reads: CSATEGKGTNKDTQYF. The CDR3 region has the DNA TGCAGTGCTACCGAGGGAAAGGGAACAAACAAGGATACGCAGTATTTT.

This clonotype appeared a few times. V is TRBV7-2 and J is TRBJ2-3; D assignment may be TRBD1 or TRBD2 (6 bases each). V lost 5 bases, J lost 3 bases, and 15 bases lay in between. CDR1 SGHTA and CDR2 FQGNSA come from the germline V gene. The CDR3 sequence is 15 residues long. The CDR3 loop is CASSPPGARTDTQYF. CDR3 sequence (DNA): TGTGCCAGCAGCCCACCGGGGGCCCGGACAGATACGCAGTATTTT.

This chain links TRBV6-2 or TRBV6-3 with TRBJ1-2, with TRBD1 matching over 7 bases. V shed 6 bases and J 3 bases; nucleotides not matched to a gene: 16. Per germline, CDR1 MNHEY and CDR2 SVGEGT. The CDR3 has 17 amino acids. Here the CDR3 reads CASSTTALTGVDYGYTF. The CDR3 DNA sequence: TGTGCCAGCAGCACCACGGCCCTAACAGGGGTGGACTATGGCTACACCTTC.

The V call is TRBV21-1, the J call TRBJ1-6; no check of the table's D call, TRBD1, against the DNA was made. TRBV21-1 constitutes a pseudogene. The CDR3 is 15 amino acids. The CDR3 nucleotides read TGTGCCAGCTCCCACCGGGACAGGGCTAATTCACCCCTCCACTTT. This sequence encodes CASSHRDRANSPLHF.

The V and J genes are TRBV28 and TRBJ1-2; 7 bases match TRBD1. Germline trimming cut 7 bases from V and 8 bases from J; bases unmatched to any gene: 10. CDR1 and CDR2 (germline): MDHEN, SYDVKM. The CDR3 is 13 residues long. Here the CDR3 DNA reads TGTGCCAGCAAATCATCGACAGGGAACGGCTACACCTTC. Amino acids: CASKSSTGNGYTF.

This chain joins TRBV12-3 or TRBV12-4 and TRBJ2-5; D possibly corresponds to TRBD1 (6 bases). This CDR3 is 14 amino acids long. V lost 5 bases and J 9 bases, leaving 19 bases between the germline ends. CDR3 loop: CASSPQGGLKAQYF. The CDR3 DNA reads TGTGCCAGCAGTCCACAGGGTGGCCTGAAGGCCCAGTACTTC.

Only a few counts were recorded for this clonotype. This chain uses TRBV7-2 with TRBJ1-6, with D perhaps TRBD1 (6 bases). Trimming stripped 8 bases from V and 9 bases from J, with 17 bases between. Germline V gives CDR1 SGHTA, CDR2 FQGNSA. The CDR3 runs to 14 residues. As DNA, the CDR3 is TGTGCCAGCCGTCCAGGGGTATCTAGTTCACCCCTCCACTTT. It encodes CASRPGVSSSPLHF.